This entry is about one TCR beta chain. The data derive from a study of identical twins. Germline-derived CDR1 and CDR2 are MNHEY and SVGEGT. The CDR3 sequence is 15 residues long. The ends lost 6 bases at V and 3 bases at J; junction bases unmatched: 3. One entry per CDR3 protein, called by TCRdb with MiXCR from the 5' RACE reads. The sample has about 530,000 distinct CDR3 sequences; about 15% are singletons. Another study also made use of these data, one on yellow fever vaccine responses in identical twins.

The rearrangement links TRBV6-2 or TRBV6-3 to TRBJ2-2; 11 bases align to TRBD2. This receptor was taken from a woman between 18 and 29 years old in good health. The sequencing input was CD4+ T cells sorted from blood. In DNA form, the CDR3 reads TGTGCCAGCAGCAGACTAGCGGGGTACACCGGGGAGCTGTTTTTT. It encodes CASSRLAGYTGELFF.